This T cell receptor beta chain was captured by sequencing in a study of control samples from healthy donors and cancer patients. Only in-frame clones appear in the TCRdb table, and some are missing; sequencing was by immunoSEQ multiplex PCR. The table shows 150,000 to 200,000 clones, with about 90% occurring only once. This CDR3 contains 14 residues. CDR1 MNHEY and CDR2 SVGAGI come from the germline V gene. V gave up 8 bases and J gave up 7 bases; unmatched junction bases: 5. The V gene is TRBV6-5, the J gene TRBJ2-1; 13 bases are a match to TRBD2. The sample comprised blood. This clonotype was obtained from a woman between 25 and 40 years old in good health. The CDR3 region is CASRPGLAGNEQFF. The DNA of the CDR3 is TGTGCCAGCCGACCGGGACTAGCGGGGAATGAGCAGTTCTTC.